A selection of T cell receptor beta chains follows, all from one sample in a study of control samples from healthy donors and cancer patients. Assay used: immunoSEQ multiplex PCR; TCRdb lists only in-frame clones, some missing. Altogether about 160,000 clones are present, 95% to 96% being singletons, with the ten largest covering just over 1%. Input material: blood. The source of these receptors is a woman aged 25 to 39 in good health. The CDR3 runs from the conserved cysteine through the conserved F or W. The order of the fields is CDR3 protein, V gene, CDR3 length, J gene.

CASSRTLAGYEQFF TRBV6-5 14 TRBJ2-1
CASSLGEISPLHF TRBV5-5 13 TRBJ1-6
CASTSEAQGPWGYTF TRBV4-1 15 TRBJ1-2
CASSSLDFYNSPLHF TRBV6-2/TRBV6-3 15 TRBJ1-6
CATSTDTYEQYF TRBV28 12 TRBJ2-7
CASSRRLDRGSITEAFF TRBV11-2 17 TRBJ1-1
CASSRTGDEQFF TRBV7-9 12 TRBJ2-1
CASSDQSFSYNEQFF TRBV7-2 15 TRBJ2-1
CASSPPVMNTEAFF TRBV3-1/TRBV3-2 14 TRBJ1-1
CASRNSWGVGEQYF TRBV7-9 14 TRBJ2-7
CASSQDQGAGGYEQYF TRBV4-2 16 TRBJ2-7